The clone carrying this T cell receptor beta chain was seen just once. The data derive from a study of siplizumab effects on memory and regulatory T cells. TCRdb's table, derived via immunoSEQ multiplex PCR, lists solely in-frame clones and lacks some. The repertoire holds around 110,000 clones, with roughly 94% as singletons. The CDR3 has 15 residues. CDR1 is GTSNPN, CDR2 SVGIG, per germline (reference sequence). With V trimmed by 8 bases and J by 2 bases, 13 bases remained unmatched. The chain combines TRBV30 with TRBJ2-3; 7 bases fit TRBD2. The specimen sequenced was non-Treg CD4+ T cells sorted from blood. The clonotype comes from a human donor in good health. The chain's CDR3 is CATDRSGGPTDTQYF. The CDR3 nucleotides read TGTGCCACAGATAGGTCGGGAGGCCCCACAGATACGCAGTATTTT.